This T cell receptor beta chain was observed in a study of blood T cells in healthy people across ages. Using a J-beta primer mix together with a sample-barcoded 5' primer, a second PCR was run for about 6 to 11 cycles. In TCRdb, the 5' RACE reads were re-called with MiXCR into one record per CDR3 protein. The sample lists 750,000 to 950,000 distinct CDR3 sequences; more than 25% were seen once. CDR1 and CDR2 (germline): MDHEN, SYDVKM. With 6 bases removed from V and 4 bases from J, the gap between germline ends came to 18 bases. There are 16 residues in the CDR3. This clonotype has more than one count but fewer than ten. The sample was also linked to a second study, of T cells of mothers and their children.

V gene TRBV28 combines with J gene TRBJ2-2, with D uncertain. The receptor was isolated from a boy aged 5-17 years in good health. The material sequenced was blood. The CDR3 DNA reads as TGTGCCAGCAGAGCTACGAAAGCGCCGGGCACCGGGGAGCTGTTTTTT. Translated, it gives CASRATKAPGTGELFF.